The 10 T cell receptor beta chains listed next were all sequenced from one sample in a study of blood T cell repertoires in COVID-19. Some clones are missing from TCRdb's copy, which holds only in-frame ones; the method was immunoSEQ multiplex PCR. The table lists 120,000 or so clones, roughly three quarters of them singletons. Sequences were obtained from peripheral blood. Receptors originate from a human donor in a cohort sampled during active COVID-19.

This clone was seen once. The chain links TRBV30 to TRBJ2-7; 9 positions agree with TRBD1. V lost 1 base, J lost 3 bases, and 1 base stayed unmatched. The CDR3 runs to 13 residues. Germline assignment: CDR1 GTSNPN and CDR2 SVGIG (reference sequence). In DNA form, the CDR3 reads TGTGCCTGGAGTGAGGGACAGGGCTACGAGCAGTACTTC. Residues: CAWSEGQGYEQYF. Full variable domain (missing parts from reference TRBV30 and TRBJ2-7): SQTIHQWPATLVQPVGSPLSLECTVEGTSNPNLYWYRQAAGRGLQLLFYSVGIGQISSEVPQNLSASRPQDRQFILSSKKLLLSDSGFYLCAWSEGQGYEQYFGPGTRLTVT.

The CDR3 loop is CASGSGTSGFYFGKADTQYF. In DNA, the CDR3 is TGTGCCAGCGGCTCCGGGACTAGCGGGTTCTACTTCGGGAAGGCAGATACGCAGTATTTT. The V gene is TRBV28, the J gene TRBJ2-3; 12 nucleotides agree with TRBD2. Germline CDR1 and CDR2: MDHEN and SYDVKM. CDR3 size: 20 residues. The V gene end was trimmed by 8 bases and the J gene end by 4 bases; junction bases not matched to a gene: 22.

This chain uses TRBV14 with TRBJ2-7, with 10 bases aligning to TRBD2. With V trimmed by 1 base and J by 2 bases, 2 bases remained unmatched. This CDR3 region has 15 residues. Germline V gene sequence: CDR1 SGHDN, CDR2 FVKESK. CDR3 in amino acids: CASSQGTSGTYEQYF. CDR3 DNA sequence: TGTGCCAGCAGCCAAGGGACTAGCGGTACCTACGAGCAGTACTTC.

This clone was observed a single time. The V and J genes are TRBV7-6 and TRBJ2-7; 7 nucleotides agree with TRBD2. Germline CDR1 and CDR2: SGHVS and FNYEAQ. The CDR3 is 15 amino acids. The ends lost 5 bases at V and 0 bases at J; junction bases unmatched: 7. CDR3 nucleotides: TGTGCCAGCAGCCCGAGCGGGGAGATCTCCTACGAGCAGTACTTC. Residues: CASSPSGEISYEQYF.

The chain carries TRBV29-1 and TRBJ2-1, with unresolved D. The CDR3 has 11 amino acids. Germline assignment: CDR1 SQVTM and CDR2 ANQGSEA. V lost 7 bases and J 2 bases, leaving 6 bases between the germline ends. CDR3 DNA: TGCAGCGCCCTACCCTACAATGAGCAGTTCTTC. Encoded protein: CSALPYNEQFF.

V gene TRBV3-1 (or the pseudogene TRBV3-2) combines with J gene TRBJ2-7, with a weak D call TRBD1 (5 bases). V was trimmed by 2 bases and J by 3 bases, leaving 11 bases between them. Germline CDR1 and CDR2: LGHDT and YNNKEL (reference sequence). The CDR3 length is 14 residues. CDR3 residues: CASSQQGSLYEQYF. The DNA of the CDR3 is TGTGCCAGCAGCCAACAGGGTTCACTCTACGAGCAGTACTTC.

The genes are TRBV9 and TRBJ1-4, with 7 bases lining up with TRBD1. Losses at the gene ends were 0 bases for V and 12 bases for J; bases not matched to a gene: 14. This CDR3 has 16 amino acids. Germline CDR1 SGDLS, CDR2 YYNGEE. CDR3 sequence reads: CASSVGSTGTQGELFF. The CDR3 bases are TGTGCCAGCAGCGTAGGGTCGACAGGGACTCAGGGAGAACTGTTTTTT.

The rearrangement uses TRBV6-6 and TRBJ1-2; perhaps TRBD1 as D (5 bases). Germline lookup yields CDR1 MNHNY and CDR2 SVGAGI (reference sequence). Between the trimmed V and J ends, which lost 2 bases and 0 bases, there was a span of 10 bases. The CDR3 totals 15 residues. This chain's CDR3 is CASSYGGDPNYGYTF. The CDR3 DNA reads TGTGCCAGCAGTTACGGGGGGGACCCTAACTATGGCTACACCTTC.

The CDR3 loop is CSASPDFGEQYF. In DNA, the CDR3 is TGCAGTGCTAGTCCTGACTTTGGAGAGCAGTACTTC. The chain uses TRBV20-1 and TRBJ2-7; D gene unclear. Germline assignment: CDR1 DFQATT and CDR2 SNEGSKA (reference sequence). V dropped 3 bases and J dropped 7 bases, with 13 bases sitting between them. This CDR3 contains 12 residues.

This clone occurred once. The chain combines TRBV10-3 with TRBJ2-5; D possibly corresponds to TRBD2 (7 bases). CDR1 and CDR2 (germline): ENHRY, SYGVKD. V was shortened by 0 bases and J by 4 bases, with 9 bases between the two germline ends. The CDR3 consists of 14 residues. DNA of the CDR3: TGTGCCATCAGTGAGTCACGGGGGGCAGAGACCCAGTACTTC. The encoded protein is CAISESRGAETQYF.